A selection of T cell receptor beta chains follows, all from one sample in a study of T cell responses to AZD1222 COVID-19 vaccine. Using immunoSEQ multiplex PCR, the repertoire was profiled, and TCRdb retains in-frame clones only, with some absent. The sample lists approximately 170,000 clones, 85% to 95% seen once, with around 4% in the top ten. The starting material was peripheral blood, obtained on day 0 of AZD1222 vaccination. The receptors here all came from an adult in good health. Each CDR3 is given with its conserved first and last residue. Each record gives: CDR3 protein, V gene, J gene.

CASSSTGSYGYTF	TRBV27	TRBJ1-2
CASSPGTDHEQYF	TRBV7-9	TRBJ2-7
CASSFDTRDYTF	TRBV2	TRBJ1-2
CASSYSGQGNTEAFF	TRBV5-4	TRBJ1-1
CASSPDRVFMNTEAFF	TRBV18	TRBJ1-1
CASKDRGGSYEQYF	TRBV6-5	TRBJ2-7
CASSFWGTDGYTF	TRBV12-3/TRBV12-4	TRBJ1-2
CASSSTPTASYGYTF	TRBV6-5	TRBJ1-2
CASSTRPDREALMNTEAFF	TRBV7-2	TRBJ1-1
CASSLAGGSGNTIYF	TRBV7-6	TRBJ1-3
CASSRQGAGEQFF	TRBV19	TRBJ2-1
CAISEPSRGGAGQYF	TRBV10-3	TRBJ2-7
CASRIGNSPLHF	TRBV19	TRBJ1-6
CASSEGQGYEKLFF	TRBV6-1	TRBJ1-4
CASSSTGALPGELFF	TRBV11-3	TRBJ2-2
CASSYSTGAGQPQHF	TRBV6-2/TRBV6-3	TRBJ1-5
CASSLTSSNNEQFF	TRBV7-9	TRBJ2-1
CASSSRNSPETQYF	TRBV11-3	TRBJ2-5
CASRAGPSEQYF	TRBV19	TRBJ2-7
CASSLDPGYTEAFF	TRBV7-9	TRBJ1-1
CASTKDQDFYEQYF	TRBV6-5	TRBJ2-7
CASQTSGKGNEQFF	TRBV10-1	TRBJ2-1
CASSSGQGLTEAFF	TRBV11-3	TRBJ1-1
CSVEDQGNTIYF	TRBV29-1	TRBJ1-3
CASSTPGANVLTF	TRBV12-3/TRBV12-4	TRBJ2-6
CASSHNPGSGNEQFF	TRBV11-2	TRBJ2-1
CASRHQQGVGPNNEQFF	TRBV14	TRBJ2-1
CASSPIPGRINSPLHF	TRBV18	TRBJ1-6
CSASAGRGNSPLHF	TRBV20-1	TRBJ1-6
CASSQTRREGRPPNTGELFF	TRBV3-1/TRBV3-2	TRBJ2-2
CASSPTSFNTGELFF	TRBV5-1	TRBJ2-2